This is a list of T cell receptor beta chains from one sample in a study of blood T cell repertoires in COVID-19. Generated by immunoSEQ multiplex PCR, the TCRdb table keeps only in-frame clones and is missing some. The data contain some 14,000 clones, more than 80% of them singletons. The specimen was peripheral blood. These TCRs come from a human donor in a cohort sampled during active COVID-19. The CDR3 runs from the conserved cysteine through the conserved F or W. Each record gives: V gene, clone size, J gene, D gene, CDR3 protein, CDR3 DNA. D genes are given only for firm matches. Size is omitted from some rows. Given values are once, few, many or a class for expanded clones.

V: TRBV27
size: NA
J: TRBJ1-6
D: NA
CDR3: CASSLLTGRSNSPLHF
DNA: TGTGCCAGCAGTTTACTTACAGGGCGTTCGAATTCACCCCTCCACTTT

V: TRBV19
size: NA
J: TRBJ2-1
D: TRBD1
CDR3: CASSILGTGVYNEQFF
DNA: TGTGCCAGTAGTATATTGGGGACAGGGGTCTACAATGAGCAGTTCTTC

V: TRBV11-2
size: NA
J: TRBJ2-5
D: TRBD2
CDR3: CASSPGLAGGRETQYF
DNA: TGTGCCAGCAGCCCGGGGCTAGCGGGGGGTAGAGAGACCCAGTACTTC

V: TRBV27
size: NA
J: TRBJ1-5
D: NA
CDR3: CASSGQFSNQPQHF
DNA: TGTGCCAGCAGTGGACAGTTTAGCAATCAGCCCCAGCATTTT

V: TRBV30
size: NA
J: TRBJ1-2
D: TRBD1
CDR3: CAWRTGTGVGYTF
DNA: TGTGCCTGGAGAACCGGGACAGGAGTTGGCTACACCTTC

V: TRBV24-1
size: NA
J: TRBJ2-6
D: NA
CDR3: CASQGSGANVLTF
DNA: TGTGCCAGCCAGGGTTCTGGGGCCAACGTCCTGACTTTC

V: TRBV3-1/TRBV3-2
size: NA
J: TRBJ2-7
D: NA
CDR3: CASSQGQGSSYEQYF
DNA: TGTGCCAGCAGCCAAGGGCAGGGGAGCTCCTACGAGCAGTACTTC

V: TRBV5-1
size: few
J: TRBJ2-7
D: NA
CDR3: CASSSDLLREQYF
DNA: TGCGCCAGCAGCTCAGACTTGCTTCGGGAGCAGTACTTC

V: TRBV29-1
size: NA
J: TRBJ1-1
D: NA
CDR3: CSVSKSGGTTEAFF
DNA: TGCAGCGTCTCCAAGTCGGGTGGAACCACTGAAGCTTTCTTT

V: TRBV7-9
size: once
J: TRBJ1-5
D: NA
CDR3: CASSLGAEEGPQHF
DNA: TGTGCCAGCAGCCTAGGGGCAGAGGAGGGGCCCCAGCATTTT

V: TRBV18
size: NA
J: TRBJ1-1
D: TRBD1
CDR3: CASSPGDRDEAFF
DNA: TGTGCCAGCTCACCCGGGGACAGGGATGAAGCTTTCTTT

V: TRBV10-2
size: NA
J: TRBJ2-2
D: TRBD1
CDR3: CASSEQGANTGELFF
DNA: TGCGCCAGCAGTGAACAGGGGGCGAACACCGGGGAGCTGTTTTTT

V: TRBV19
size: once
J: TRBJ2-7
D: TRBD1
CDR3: CASSIVQGRIYEQYF
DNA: TGTGCCAGTAGTATAGTACAGGGGCGAATCTACGAGCAGTACTTC

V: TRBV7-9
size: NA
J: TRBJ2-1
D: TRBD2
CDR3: CASSLPVWAGEGNEQFF
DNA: TGTGCCAGCAGCTTACCCGTGTGGGCGGGAGAGGGGAATGAGCAGTTCTTC

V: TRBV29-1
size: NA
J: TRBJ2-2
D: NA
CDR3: CSVDGWGPNTGELFF
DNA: TGCAGCGTTGATGGGTGGGGGCCGAACACCGGGGAGCTGTTTTTT

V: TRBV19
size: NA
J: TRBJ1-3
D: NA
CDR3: CASSSQGSGNTIYF
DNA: TGTGCCAGTAGTTCACAGGGATCAGGAAACACCATATATTTT

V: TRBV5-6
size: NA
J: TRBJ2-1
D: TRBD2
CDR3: CASSLDLWQLAGGNEQFF
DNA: TGTGCCAGCAGCTTGGATCTCTGGCAACTAGCGGGGGGCAATGAGCAGTTCTTC

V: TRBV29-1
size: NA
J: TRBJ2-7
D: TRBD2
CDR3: CSVMGGTAPYEQYF
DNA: TGCAGCGTGATGGGAGGGACGGCGCCCTACGAGCAGTACTTC

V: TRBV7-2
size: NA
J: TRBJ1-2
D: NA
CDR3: CASSPIGGAAYGYTF
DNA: TGTGCCAGCAGCCCAATAGGAGGGGCAGCCTATGGCTACACCTTC

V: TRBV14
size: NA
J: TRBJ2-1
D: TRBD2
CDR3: CASSQGAGVYNEQFF
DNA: TGTGCCAGCAGCCAAGGAGCGGGGGTCTACAATGAGCAGTTCTTC

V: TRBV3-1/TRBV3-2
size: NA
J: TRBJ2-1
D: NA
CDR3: CASSLTYNEQFF
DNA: TGTGCCAGCAGTCTGACTTACAATGAGCAGTTCTTC

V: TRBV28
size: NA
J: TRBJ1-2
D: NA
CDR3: CASSFKPLANYGYTF
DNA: TGTGCCAGCAGTTTTAAACCCCTAGCTAACTATGGCTACACCTTC

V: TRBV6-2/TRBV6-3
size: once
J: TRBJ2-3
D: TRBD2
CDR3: CASSDFLAARNPDTQYF
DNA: TGTGCCAGCAGTGATTTTCTAGCGGCCCGGAACCCAGATACGCAGTATTTT

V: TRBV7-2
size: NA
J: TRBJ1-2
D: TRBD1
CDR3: CASSLGNGQGDYGYTF
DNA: TGTGCCAGCAGCTTAGGCAACGGACAGGGCGACTATGGCTACACCTTC

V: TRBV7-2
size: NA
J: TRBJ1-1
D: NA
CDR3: CASSLETLGGTEAFF
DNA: TGTGCCAGCAGCTTAGAAACCCTGGGAGGCACTGAAGCTTTCTTT

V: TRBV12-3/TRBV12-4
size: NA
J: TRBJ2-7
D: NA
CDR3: CASSRETLYEQYF
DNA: TGTGCCAGCAGTCGGGAGACCCTCTACGAGCAGTACTTC

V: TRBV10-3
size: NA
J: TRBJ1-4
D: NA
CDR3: CAISPQQPVTEKLFF
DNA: TGTGCCATCAGTCCCCAACAGCCAGTTACTGAAAAACTGTTTTTT

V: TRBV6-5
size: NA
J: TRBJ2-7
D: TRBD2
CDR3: CASRFLAGPLEQYF
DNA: TGTGCCAGCAGATTTCTAGCGGGACCTCTCGAGCAGTACTTC

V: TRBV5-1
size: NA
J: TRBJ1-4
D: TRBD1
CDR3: CASSLGSSGQGFEKLFF
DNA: TGCGCCAGCAGCTTGGGTTCTTCTGGACAGGGTTTCGAAAAACTGTTTTTT

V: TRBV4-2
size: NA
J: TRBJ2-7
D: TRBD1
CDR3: CASSQEGQGIYEQYF
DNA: TGTGCCAGCAGCCAAGAGGGACAGGGGATATACGAGCAGTACTTC

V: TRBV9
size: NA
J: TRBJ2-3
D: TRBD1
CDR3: CASSPHGAGGRDTQYF
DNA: TGTGCCAGCAGCCCCCACGGGGCAGGGGGCAGAGATACGCAGTATTTT

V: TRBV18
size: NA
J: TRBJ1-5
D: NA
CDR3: CASSPLEAALNQPQHF
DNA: TGTGCCAGCTCACCACTCGAGGCAGCCCTTAATCAGCCCCAGCATTTT

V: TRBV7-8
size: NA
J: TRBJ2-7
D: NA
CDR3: CASSLVGQPLREQYF
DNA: TGTGCCAGCAGCTTAGTTGGCCAGCCCTTGAGGGAGCAGTACTTC

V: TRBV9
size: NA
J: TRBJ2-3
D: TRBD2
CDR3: CASSVAASGRAGTDTQYF
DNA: TGTGCCAGCAGCGTAGCGGCTAGCGGGAGGGCCGGCACAGATACGCAGTATTTT